Listed below are T cell receptor beta chains from one sample, sequenced in a study of cytotoxic CD8 clonotypes in ibrutinib-treated CLL. TCRdb's table, derived via immunoSEQ multiplex PCR, lists solely in-frame clones and lacks some. The table shows 60,000 to 70,000 clones, with around 60% occurring only once. Specimen: PBMCs, collected after 12 months of ibrutinib treatment. These receptors were collected from a human donor with chronic lymphocytic leukemia. CDR3s include the opening cysteine and the closing phenylalanine or tryptophan. D genes are given only for firm matches. For some rows the clone size is stated as once, few or many, or as a class when expanded; others skip it.

few,TRBV4-2,NA,TRBJ2-1,CASSQSESSYNEQFF,TGTGCCAGCAGCCAGAGCGAGAGCTCCTACAATGAGCAGTTCTTC
NA,TRBV6-6,NA,TRBJ2-7,CASSASGTTNMVYF,TGTGCCAGCAGCGCCTCCGGGACAACCAACATGGTGTACTTC
once,TRBV10-3,NA,TRBJ2-1,CAISRGDEQFF,TGTGCCATCAGCCGCGGCGATGAGCAGTTCTTC
few,TRBV27,NA,TRBJ1-6,CASSLFQGGSPLHF,TGTGCCAGCAGTCTCTTTCAGGGTGGGTCACCCCTCCACTTT
NA,TRBV11-2,TRBD2,TRBJ2-7,CASSFVAGGRTDEQYF,TGTGCCAGCAGCTTTGTAGCGGGAGGGCGTACAGACGAGCAGTACTTC
NA,TRBV5-6,TRBD1,TRBJ1-2,CASSPGGQRISGYTF,TGTGCCAGCAGCCCTGGGGGACAGCGGATCAGTGGCTACACCTTC
NA,TRBV19,NA,TRBJ1-5,CASSSGISNQPQHF,TGTGCCAGTAGTTCAGGGATTAGCAATCAGCCCCAGCATTTT
NA,TRBV27,NA,TRBJ1-1,CASSLSVVKGERAVEDEAFF,TGTGCCAGCAGTTTAAGTGTCGTTAAGGGCGAAAGGGCGGTTGAGGATGAAGCTTTCTTT
NA,TRBV19,NA,TRBJ1-2,CASSMQGPYGYTF,TGTGCCAGTAGTATGCAAGGGCCTTATGGCTACACCTTC
NA,TRBV14,NA,TRBJ1-6,CASSQGGTGFLSPLHF,TGTGCCAGCAGCCAGGGCGGTACGGGGTTTCTTTCACCCCTCCACTTT
many,TRBV6-4,NA,TRBJ2-5,CASSRELQETQYF,TGTGCCAGCAGCAGGGAATTACAAGAGACCCAGTACTTC
NA,TRBV5-1,NA,TRBJ1-2,CASSLEGRANYGYTF,TGCGCCAGCAGCTTGGAAGGCAGGGCGAACTATGGCTACACCTTC
few,TRBV6-1,TRBD1,TRBJ1-2,CASSARQGFEYGYTF,TGTGCCAGCAGTGCCAGACAGGGGTTTGAGTATGGCTACACCTTC
NA,TRBV11-3,NA,TRBJ2-2,CASSLSGPGELFF,TGTGCCAGCAGCTTAAGTGGACCCGGGGAGCTGTTTTTT
NA,TRBV7-2,NA,TRBJ2-5,CASSLNGGGETQYF,TGTGCCAGCAGCTTAAATGGGGGAGGAGAGACCCAGTACTTC
NA,TRBV9,NA,TRBJ2-1,CASSVELAINNEQFF,TGTGCCAGCAGCGTAGAGTTGGCGATTAACAATGAGCAGTTCTTC
NA,TRBV11-2,NA,TRBJ1-4,CASSLVGRTVIREKLFF,TGTGCCAGCAGCTTAGTCGGTCGTACAGTCATTCGCGAAAAACTGTTTTTT
medium-sized,TRBV25-1,TRBD2,TRBJ2-2,CASRAPGLGRAGELFF,TGTGCCAGCAGAGCTCCGGGACTAGGGAGGGCCGGGGAGCTGTTTTTT
few,TRBV6-1,NA,TRBJ2-5,CASSFTGRETQYF,TGTGCCAGCAGTTTTACAGGGAGGGAGACCCAGTACTTC
NA,TRBV14,NA,TRBJ1-2,CASSPGGGARYTF,TGTGCCAGCAGCCCCGGCGGCGGGGCTCGCTACACCTTC
NA,TRBV11-2,NA,TRBJ2-1,CASSISGEQFF,TGTGCCAGCAGCATTAGCGGTGAGCAGTTCTTC
NA,TRBV5-4,NA,TRBJ1-2,CASSSQGWSGGYTF,TGTGCCAGCAGCAGCCAGGGGTGGTCTGGTGGCTACACCTTC
NA,TRBV6-5,NA,TRBJ1-5,CASGLGGNQPQHF,TGTGCCAGCGGACTGGGGGGCAATCAGCCCCAGCATTTT
few,TRBV11-2,NA,TRBJ2-1,CASSLDLRRRAKDEQFF,TGTGCCAGCAGCTTAGATCTAAGACGGAGGGCCAAGGATGAGCAGTTCTTC
NA,TRBV6-5,TRBD1,TRBJ1-2,CASSPSDRGAYGYTF,TGTGCCAGCAGTCCCTCCGACAGGGGCGCTTATGGCTACACCTTC
NA,TRBV28,NA,TRBJ1-4,CASSETEEKLFF,TGTGCCAGCAGTGAGACAGAAGAAAAACTGTTTTTT
NA,TRBV5-1,TRBD1,TRBJ1-1,CASSPPSTGLSTEAFF,TGCGCCAGCAGCCCCCCCTCGACAGGGCTGAGCACTGAAGCTTTCTTT
NA,TRBV2,NA,TRBJ1-5,CASSAPRGPQHF,TGTGCCAGCAGTGCCCCCCGGGGGCCCCAGCATTTT
NA,TRBV28,NA,TRBJ2-7,CASSPGHLPYEQYF,TGTGCCAGCAGCCCGGGACACCTCCCCTACGAGCAGTACTTC
NA,TRBV5-1,NA,TRBJ1-1,CASSYDSGNTEAFF,TGCGCCAGCAGCTACGATTCAGGGAACACTGAAGCTTTCTTT
once,TRBV10-3,TRBD2,TRBJ2-5,CAISERGGRETQYF,TGTGCCATCAGTGAGCGGGGGGGACGGGAGACCCAGTACTTC
NA,TRBV7-9,NA,TRBJ2-3,CASSFGDTQYF,TGTGCCAGCAGCTTCGGAGATACGCAGTATTTT
NA,TRBV11-2,NA,TRBJ2-3,CASSPTRLIADTQYF,TGTGCCAGCAGCCCCACCCGTTTAATAGCAGATACGCAGTATTTT
NA,TRBV5-4,TRBD2,TRBJ2-5,CASSLATSGIGETQYF,TGTGCCAGCAGCTTGGCGACTAGCGGGATTGGAGAGACCCAGTACTTC
NA,TRBV13,NA,TRBJ1-6,CASSLGAGHQGSPLHF,TGTGCCAGCAGCTTAGGGGCCGGTCACCAGGGTTCACCCCTCCACTTT
NA,TRBV29-1,TRBD2,TRBJ2-1,CSVRTSGRAREQFF,TGCAGCGTTAGGACTAGCGGGAGGGCCAGGGAGCAGTTCTTC
NA,TRBV6-5,TRBD2,TRBJ2-5,CASSYSGSGSETQYF,TGTGCCAGCAGTTACAGCGGGAGCGGGTCGGAGACCCAGTACTTC
NA,TRBV5-1,NA,TRBJ2-5,CASSWGGPQETQYF,TGCGCCAGCAGCTGGGGTGGACCTCAAGAGACCCAGTACTTC
NA,TRBV10-2,NA,TRBJ2-7,CASSEIADLSEQYF,TGCGCCAGCAGTGAGATCGCGGATCTCTCCGAGCAGTACTTC
NA,TRBV6-4,NA,TRBJ1-5,CASSEVPNSNQPQHF,TGTGCCAGCAGTGAAGTCCCAAATAGCAATCAGCCCCAGCATTTT
few,TRBV5-1,NA,TRBJ1-6,CASSLMWDRDSPLHF,TGCGCCAGCAGCTTGATGTGGGATCGGGATTCACCCCTCCACTTT
NA,TRBV5-1,NA,TRBJ1-4,CASRDGRGSDEKLFF,TGCGCCAGCCGCGATGGGCGAGGTTCGGATGAAAAACTGTTTTTT
few,TRBV7-7,NA,TRBJ2-1,CASSAGLSSYNEQFF,TGTGCCAGCAGCGCGGGACTCAGCTCCTACAATGAGCAGTTCTTC
NA,TRBV4-2,TRBD1,TRBJ2-3,CASSQGTVGTDTQYF,TGTGCCAGCAGCCAGGGGACAGTGGGCACAGATACGCAGTATTTT
few,TRBV7-9,TRBD2,TRBJ2-1,CASSTYRTSGHYEQFF,TGTGCCAGCAGCACATACAGGACTAGCGGGCATTATGAGCAGTTCTTC
NA,TRBV29-1,NA,TRBJ2-5,CSVGGEETQYF,TGCAGCGTTGGCGGGGAGGAGACCCAGTACTTC
NA,TRBV14,TRBD2,TRBJ2-7,CASSPLARDYSEQYF,TGTGCCAGCAGCCCCCTCGCCAGGGACTATTCCGAGCAGTACTTC
few,TRBV5-1,TRBD1,TRBJ1-4,CASSEWDSPNEKLFF,TGCGCCAGCAGCGAATGGGACAGCCCGAATGAAAAACTGTTTTTT
once,TRBV29-1,NA,TRBJ1-6,CSVLTGNPPLHF,TGCAGCGTTCTCACAGGGAATCCCCCCCTCCACTTT
few,TRBV9,TRBD2,TRBJ2-5,CASSPPGGYRETQYF,TGTGCCAGCAGCCCCCCCGGGGGGTATAGGGAGACCCAGTACTTC
NA,TRBV19,NA,TRBJ2-1,CASSIGSSYNEQFF,TGTGCCAGTAGTATCGGCAGCTCCTACAATGAGCAGTTCTTC
once,TRBV4-1,NA,TRBJ1-5,CASSPVDNSNQPQHF,TGCGCCAGCAGCCCAGTAGACAATAGCAATCAGCCCCAGCATTTT
medium-sized,TRBV5-4,TRBD2,TRBJ2-2,CASSRHLAGGHGELFF,TGTGCCAGCAGTCGACATCTAGCGGGGGGGCACGGGGAGCTGTTTTTT
many,TRBV19,NA,TRBJ1-5,CASSIYRGNQPQHF,TGTGCCAGTAGTATTTACAGGGGCAATCAGCCCCAGCATTTT
NA,TRBV5-5,TRBD1,TRBJ2-3,CASSFGGTGADTQYF,TGTGCCAGCAGCTTCGGTGGGACAGGGGCAGATACGCAGTATTTT
many,TRBV2,NA,TRBJ1-6,CASSPPLHF,TGTGCCAGCAGCCCACCCCTCCACTTT
NA,TRBV4-1,NA,TRBJ2-1,CASSQEDRDSYNEQFF,TGCGCCAGCAGCCAAGAGGACAGAGACTCTTACAATGAGCAGTTCTTC
NA,TRBV6-5,NA,TRBJ1-1,CASSYSRNTEAFF,TGTGCCAGCAGTTACTCAAGGAACACTGAAGCTTTCTTT
NA,TRBV19,NA,TRBJ1-4,CASTALHGWTNEKLFF,TGTGCCAGTACCGCCCTCCATGGGTGGACTAATGAAAAACTGTTTTTT